This T cell receptor (beta chain) was recovered during a study of T cell changes during pregnancy in multiple sclerosis (dated by TCRdb to 2018 to 2020). With regard to the full study: The study examined how the T cell repertoire changed over the course of pregnancy in women with multiple sclerosis.

V is reduced by 1 base and J by 9 bases, leaving a spacing of 13 bases between them. The CDR3, from cysteine to phenylalanine, totals 15 residues. The read is trimmed to its CDR3 DNA, 45 bases read in frame from base 1. As encoded in the germline V gene, CDR1 is SNHLY while CDR2 is FYNNEI. Concerning this clone: Its cognate antigen has yet to be identified. Base qualities are not recorded, but no much larger clone differs from it by a single base.

Library preparation employed the immunoSEQ multiplex PCR assay. In its TCRdb copy, this immuneACCESS table keeps in-frame sequences only and misses some clones. Where compared with another copy, unresolved V genes explain less than half of these, and the others have no known cause. This sample comprises tens of thousands of clones, around 90% of them detected only once. The top ten clonotypes cover 3.5% to 4.5% of the sample. Recombination connected TRBV2 to TRBJ1-6; a confident D gene designation cannot be given. The sequence came from a female donor in good health, enrolled as a control in a pregnancy study. This specimen consisted of peripheral blood, obtained in the second trimester of pregnancy. The base sequence is TGTGCCAGCAGTGAAGAAGCGCCGGGGTCTTCACCCCTCCACTTT. Translated, this is CASSEEAPGSSPLHF. With the portions outside the CDR3 filled from the reference TRBV2 and TRBJ1-6 genes, the complete variable region becomes EPEVTQTPSHQVTQMGQEVILRCVPISNHLYFYWYRQILGQKVEFLVSFYNNEISEKSEIFDDQFSVERPDGSNFTLKIRSTKLEDSAMYFCASSEEAPGSSPLHFGNGTRLTVT.